The source of this TCR beta chain is a study of blood T cell repertoires in COVID-19 (TCRdb year 2020). With regard to the full study: Collaborator samples came from the United States, Italy and Spain and covered acute and convalescent phases of COVID-19. A freely available public database, intended as a resource for researchers studying the immune response to SARS-CoV-2, is where the repertoires were released. A de-identified subject ID, COVID-19 status, age in years and sex were almost always included in the sample metadata. The material from the prospective study consisted of cDNA or gDNA derived from T cells, B-cell-depleted T cells, or PBMCs. HLA class I and class II types, where available, came from metadata supplied by the sample provider rather than from assay-based typing. Samples were obtained from the ongoing ImmuneRACE study (first 160 participants) and from 950 to 1,500 subjects provided by 6 global collaborators. Subjects who had been exposed to COVID-19, were actively infected with it, or had recovered from it provided the deeply sampled blood TCRbeta repertoires that made up the dataset. Beyond this particular receptor, the publication reports: Clinical and demographic metadata were provided uncurated, with the amount varying by source and participant.

Whole blood was collected in K2EDTA tubes by collaborating institutions according to the institutions' own protocols. For TCRbeta analysis, collaborators shipped samples as frozen whole blood, isolated PBMCs, or DNA extracted from either of those sample types. TCRbeta CDR3 regions were amplified from genomic DNA using the immunoSEQ Assay, a bias-controlled multiplex PCR. Turning to the authors' computational methods: Nucleated cell counts per sample were estimated from amplification of reference gene primers within the assay. To quantify the absolute abundance of each unique TCRbeta CDR3 rearrangement, sequence reads were collapsed and filtered. For each sample, productive Simpson clonality was calculated as the square root of Simpson's diversity index over productive rearrangements. Imported from immuneACCESS, the table was reduced by TCRdb to in-frame sequences with V and J called. These copies leave out some clones; in studies compared against another copy, an unresolved V gene accounts for under half, and the cause of the remainder is not known. D and trimming come from the DNA, and the V and J calls and clone size come from that table. The sample has 90,000 to 110,000 clones on record, about 79% of them singletons. Of the sample, 6.5% to 10% is held by the ten largest clones.

Spanning cysteine to phenylalanine, the CDR3 consists of 15 amino acids. Only the CDR3 part of the read is kept: 45 bases, read in frame from the first base. From the germline V gene, CDR1 is SGHDN and CDR2 is FVKESK. V and J lose 4 bases and 2 bases, and a span of 15 bases separates them. With regard to this clone: The antigen this receptor binds is unknown. No base quality values were provided; no much bigger clone lies one nucleotide off.

This receptor was identified in a woman of 80 years or more with active or convalescent COVID-19. The chain is made from TRBV14 and TRBJ2-7; TRBD1 could be the D gene, as 5 bases match. Input material: peripheral blood. The sequence in DNA is TGTGCCAGCAGCCTATCAGGGTGGGGCACCTACGAGCAGTACTTC. This gives the protein CASSLSGWGTYEQYF.